Listed here are 24 T cell receptor beta chains from one sample, sequenced in a study of high-grade serous ovarian cancer treatment subgroups. TCRdb's table, derived via immunoSEQ multiplex PCR, lists solely in-frame clones and lacks some. Altogether over a thousand clones are present, around 74% being singletons, with the ten largest covering 6.5% to 8%. Tumor tissue was taken before any definitive surgery or chemotherapy was given. The sequenced sample consisted of tumor tissue. The receptors shown here come from a human donor with high-grade serous ovarian cancer.

The chain links TRBV6-1 to TRBJ1-4; D might be TRBD1 (5 bases). The CDR3 totals 13 residues. Germline CDR1 MNHNS, CDR2 SASEGT. V lost 4 bases and J 10 bases, leaving 13 bases between the germline ends. The CDR3 reads CASSVGPPGKLFF. In DNA, the CDR3 is TGTGCCAGCAGTGTGGGACCCCCGGGAAAACTGTTTTTT.

The sample holds a few counts of this clone. This chain joins TRBV29-1 and TRBJ2-7; no clear D gene. CDR1 and CDR2 (germline): SQVTM, ANQGSEA. The CDR3 consists of 13 residues. Trimming removed 4 bases from V and 8 bases from J, with 18 bases in between. The CDR3 reads CSVARVESNKQYF. CDR3 coding DNA: TGCAGCGTTGCAAGGGTCGAGTCTAACAAGCAGTACTTC.

This clone was detected once. V usage is TRBV30 and J usage is TRBJ2-3; D is uncertain. Looked up from germline, CDR1 is GTSNPN and CDR2 is SVGIG (reference sequence). Trimming left V 1 base short and J 5 bases short, with 4 bases between. The CDR3 covers 11 residues. The CDR3 DNA sequence: TGTGCCTGGAGTGCCGTAGATACGCAGTATTTT. Its protein product is CAWSAVDTQYF.

The chain recombines TRBV28 with TRBJ2-7; 9 bases are shared with TRBD1. The CDR3 is 14 residues long. Germline loops: CDR1 MDHEN, CDR2 SYDVKM. V trimming: 5 bases; J trimming: 6 bases; junction bases outside the gene matches: 8. CDR3 in amino acids: CASSPRDRESEQYF. The CDR3 DNA is TGTGCCAGCAGTCCGCGGGACAGGGAGAGCGAGCAGTACTTC.

The V call is TRBV28, the J call TRBJ1-1; no definite D call. This CDR3 contains 14 residues. Germline-derived CDR1 and CDR2 are MDHEN and SYDVKM. V was shortened by 6 bases and J by 2 bases, with 13 bases between the two germline ends. CDR3 sequence: CASRWAGVNTEAFF. The CDR3 nucleotides read TGTGCCAGCAGGTGGGCAGGAGTAAACACTGAAGCTTTCTTT.

V gene TRBV11-2 combines with J gene TRBJ2-1; D uncertain. CDR3 size: 12 residues. Germline V gene data show CDR1 as SGHAT and CDR2 as FQNNGV. V gave up 3 bases and J gave up 15 bases, with 15 bases separating them. CDR3 loop: CASSLVRTASFF. The CDR3 region has the DNA TGTGCCAGCAGCTTGGTACGAACCGCGTCGTTCTTC.

The chain employs TRBV5-1 and TRBJ2-3; D is ambiguous. The V and J ends lost 5 bases and 2 bases respectively, with 9 bases between them. CDR1 is SGHRS, CDR2 YFSETQ, per germline. The CDR3 runs to 13 residues. This CDR3 is CASSIDDTDTQYF. DNA for the CDR3: TGCGCCAGCAGTATCGACGACACAGATACGCAGTATTTT.

This chain links TRBV2 with TRBJ1-1; no clear D. CDR3 size: 16 residues. Looked up from germline, CDR1 is SNHLY and CDR2 is FYNNEI. Trimming shortened V by 2 bases and J by 0 bases, and 13 bases separated the two germline ends. The CDR3 sequence is CASSESGTWVNTEAFF. CDR3 DNA: TGTGCCAGCAGTGAATCGGGAACCTGGGTGAACACTGAAGCTTTCTTT.

V usage is TRBV27 and J usage is TRBJ2-7, with D possibly TRBD1 on 5 matching bases. This CDR3 comprises 14 residues. Trimming took off 8 bases at V and 2 bases at J, with 16 bases between the two ends. CDR1 is MNHEY and CDR2 is SMNVEV in the germline V gene (reference sequence). The CDR3 bases are TGTGCCAGCTCCTGGTCAGGGTCCACCTACGAGCAGTACTTC. Encoded protein: CASSWSGSTYEQYF.

This rearrangement joins TRBV28 to TRBJ2-1; D is possibly TRBD2 (6 bases). This CDR3 contains 14 residues. Germline CDR1 and CDR2: MDHEN and SYDVKM. Between the trimmed V and J ends, which lost 6 bases and 7 bases, there was a span of 16 bases. CDR3 bases: TGTGCCAGCAGATCAGCGGGCTTGGGGAATGAGCAGTTCTTC. This codes for CASRSAGLGNEQFF. The variable domain in full, with the rest retrieved from reference TRBV28 and TRBJ2-1, is DVKVTQSSRYLVKRTGEKVFLECVQDMDHENMFWYRQDPGLGLRLIYFSYDVKMKEKGDIPEGYSVSREKKERFSLILESASTNQTSMYLCASRSAGLGNEQFFGPGTRLTVL.

V usage is TRBV5-8 and J usage is TRBJ2-3; maybe TRBD1 (6 bases). The germline V gene encodes CDR1 SGHTS and CDR2 YDEGEE. The germline V and J ends were trimmed by 10 bases and 6 bases, with 21 bases remaining between them. The CDR3 runs 14 residues. The CDR3 loop is CADRSAQIRDTQYF. The CDR3 DNA is TGTGCCGACAGGTCAGCACAGATACGGGATACGCAGTATTTT.

The chain links TRBV4-3 to TRBJ1-2, with TRBD1 matching over 8 bases. Looked up from germline, CDR1 is LGHNA and CDR2 is YSLEER. V dropped 4 bases and J dropped 8; count of bases not matched to a gene: 18. The CDR3 extends over 17 amino acids. Here the CDR3 DNA reads TGCGCCAGCAGCCTCTCCCTGTGGGGGCAGGGGGCAGGAGGCTACACCTTC. It yields the protein CASSLSLWGQGAGGYTF.

This chain links TRBV7-3 with TRBJ2-7; D not certain. The CDR3 runs 13 residues. CDR1 and CDR2 (germline): SGHTA, FQGTGA. V lost 2 bases and J 4 bases, leaving 9 bases between the germline ends. The CDR3 sequence is CASSLGPNYEQYF. CDR3 bases: TGTGCCAGCAGCTTAGGACCGAATTACGAGCAGTACTTC.

By frequency in the sample, this clone is large. The rearrangement joins TRBV4-2 to TRBJ2-3; TRBD2 matches at 9 bases. The CDR3 totals 16 residues. V lost 4 bases, J lost 0 bases, and 5 bases stayed unmatched. CDR1 LGHNA and CDR2 YNFKEQ come from the germline V gene. The CDR3 reads CASSRRLAASTDTQYF. The DNA of the CDR3 is TGTGCCAGCAGCCGAAGACTAGCGGCTAGCACAGATACGCAGTATTTT.

The V call is TRBV7-1, the J call TRBJ2-4; the D gene is possibly TRBD2 (5 bases). TRBV7-1 is classed as an ORF, of uncertain function. The ends were cut back, 4 bases at V and 6 bases at J, with 16 bases in the middle. The CDR3 sequence is 15 residues long. The DNA of the CDR3 is TGTGCCAGCAGCTTAGACGGGAAGCACGGAAACATTCAGTACTTC. Protein sequence: CASSLDGKHGNIQYF.

This clone is labeled as large (0.1 to 1%). Germline and junction disagree at one end, which may indicate a read error. This chain joins TRBV13 and TRBJ1-1, with 9 bases identical to TRBD1. CDR3 size: 16 residues. CDR1 is PRHDT and CDR2 is FYEKMQ in the germline V gene (reference sequence). The CDR3 region is CASRLAGTGKNTEAFF. Written as DNA, the CDR3 is TGTGCCAGCAGATTAGCCGGGACAGGGAAGAACACTGAAGCTTTCTTT.

This clone was seen just once. The rearrangement joins TRBV11-2 to TRBJ2-5; 10 bases align to TRBD2. The V gene end was trimmed by 2 bases and the J gene end by 2 bases; junction bases not matched to a gene: 2. There are 15 residues in the CDR3. In germline, CDR1 is SGHAT, CDR2 FQNNGV. CDR3 in amino acids: CASSLIAGGQETQYF. In DNA form, the CDR3 reads TGTGCCAGCAGCTTAATAGCGGGGGGACAAGAGACCCAGTACTTC.

The gene calls are TRBV27 and TRBJ1-2, with TRBD1 as a possible D gene (5 bases). The CDR3 is 13 amino acids. The germline gives CDR1 MNHEY, CDR2 SMNVEV (reference sequence). Trimming cost V 2 bases and J 8 bases, with 12 bases left between them. The DNA for the CDR3 is TGTGCCAGCAGTTTACGGGGGGAGGGAGGCTACACCTTC. Protein sequence: CASSLRGEGGYTF.

The chain links TRBV18 to TRBJ2-2, with a tentative D call TRBD2 (6 bases). V dropped 4 bases and J dropped 4 bases, with 10 bases sitting between them. CDR3 size: 14 residues. The germline V gene has CDR1 KGHSH and CDR2 LQKENI. The CDR3 bases are TGTGCCAGCTCACATGGAGGGCGCACCGGGGAGCTGTTTTTT. Translating it yields CASSHGGRTGELFF. The full variable domain, with the rest looked up from reference TRBV18 and TRBJ2-2, is NAGVMQNPRHLVRRRGQEARLRCSPMKGHSHVYWYRQLPEEGLKFMVYLQKENIIDESGMPKERFSAEFPKEGPSILRIQQVVRGDSAAYFCASSHGGRTGELFFGEGSRLTVL.

This clone was picked up a small number of times. This sequence joins TRBV30 and TRBJ1-6; D is ambiguous. CDR3 length equals 14 residues. Germline CDR1 and CDR2: GTSNPN and SVGIG (reference sequence). V was trimmed by 1 base and J by 8 bases, leaving 12 bases between them. This CDR3 is CAWSARAGYSPLHF. In DNA form, the CDR3 reads TGTGCCTGGAGTGCCCGGGCCGGCTATTCACCCCTCCACTTT.

CDR3 in amino acids: CASSPGQRADTQYF. CDR3 DNA sequence: TGTGCCAGCAGTCCGGGACAGAGGGCAGATACGCAGTATTTT. The chain combines TRBV2 with TRBJ2-3; TRBD1 matches 7 bases. The CDR3 spans 14 residues. The V gene end was trimmed by 5 bases and the J gene end by 4 bases; junction bases not matched to a gene: 6. Germline values: CDR1 SNHLY, CDR2 FYNNEI.

This clone was recorded a few times. The genes are TRBV28 and TRBJ2-6, with a possible D match to TRBD1 (6 bases). The length of the CDR3 is 16 residues. From germline, CDR1 is MDHEN and CDR2 SYDVKM. V was shortened by 5 bases and J by 0 bases, with 11 bases between the two germline ends. CDR3 sequence: CASSPGQPSGANVLTF. The DNA for the CDR3 is TGTGCCAGCAGTCCCGGACAGCCCTCTGGGGCCAACGTCCTGACTTTC.

The J gene is TRBJ1-1, the V gene TRBV2, with unresolved D. The CDR3 covers 11 residues. The V gene's germline CDR1 is SNHLY and CDR2 FYNNEI. The CDR3 region is CAVGTNTEAFF. CDR3 coding DNA: TGTGCGGTCGGAACGAACACTGAAGCTTTCTTT.

Here the CDR3 DNA reads TGTGCCAGCAGCCAAGATCCCGGTTCCGAGCAGTACTTC. As protein: CASSQDPGSEQYF. The V and J genes are TRBV14 and TRBJ2-5; D remains ambiguous. TRBJ2-7 matches the DNA end more closely, so the J call is doubtful. Germline loops: CDR1 SGHDN, CDR2 FVKESK. The CDR3 runs 13 residues.